This TCR beta chain was recorded in a study of T cell responses to AZD1222 COVID-19 vaccine (dated by TCRdb to about 2021). Regarding the complete study: AZD1222 recipients whose second dose came at about 4 weeks and those whose second dose came at about 12 weeks were combined into one group, since spike-specific TCR depth and breadth did not differ between the two schedules. TCR sequencing was performed for approximately 240 trial participants, of whom about 200 were given two doses of AZD1222 and about 25 were given two doses of MenACWY control vaccine. Trial participants were enrolled by age into 18-55, 56-69 and 70-plus year subgroups, with about 150, 28 and 57 TCR-sequenced participants respectively.

The CDR3 regions of human TCRbeta chains were analyzed by immunosequencing. The paper's data handling went like this. Repertoire TCRs were checked for matches against a reference library of SARS-CoV-2-specific TCRs that had been generated using the MIRA antigen-specificity platform. Breadth was defined as the fraction of unique TCRs that were SARS-CoV-2-associated, and depth was defined as the fraction of total T cells that were SARS-CoV-2-associated. Using the MIRA data, each spike-specific TCR was mapped to the spike region that the TCR reacts to and placed in a CD4 or CD8 class. Log10-transformed breadth and depth values were compared by one-way ANOVA with Sidak's multiple comparisons tests. TCRdb's version of the immuneACCESS table is confined to in-frame rearrangements and falls short of the full clone set. An unresolved V gene accounts for under half of the shortfall where checked; the remainder is of unknown origin. The DNA was the basis for D and trimming; V, J and clone size are from that table. This sample lists 200,000 or so clones; around 93% were detected once. Of the sample, roughly a tenth falls within the top ten clones.

CDR1 and CDR2 (MNHNY, SVGAGI) derive from the germline V gene (reference sequence). From the cysteine up to the phenylalanine, the CDR3 has a length of 12 residues. Just the 36-base CDR3 DNA is kept, in frame starting at base 1. The V and J ends are trimmed by 5 bases and 5 bases, leaving 9 bases between them. Results and caveats for the whole study, not just this receptor: Because no day 14 peak-response samples were available, the repertoires could be characterized only after the peak T cell response. Spike-specific TCR breadth and depth rose significantly after two AZD1222 doses compared with day 0 and with MenACWY recipients. Only six AZD1222 recipients were SARS-CoV-2 seropositive at baseline, limiting conclusions about previously exposed vaccinees. In the small 56-69-year group, the increase in depth fell short of significance, most likely because of low power. Participants were mostly white British, with more females than males. The authors suggested clonal diversity may have been underestimated. Nearly half of unique spike-specific TCRs reportedly recognized epitopes outside regions mutated in the B.1.351 and B.1.1.7 variants. The vaccine-associated CD4 TCRs covered the entire spike protein, and the dominant responses fell in regions 160-218 and 743-854.

In the case of this clone: There is no known antigen for this receptor. The sample holds no much larger clone one base away, and base qualities are not on file.

The time point label for this specimen denotes: baseline before first vaccination. The vaccinee samples were drawn from two UK trials, COV001 and COV002, one of which was a single-blind randomized controlled phase 2/3 trial testing AZD1222 (ChAdOx1 nCoV-19) in healthy adults. For TCRbeta chain sequencing, PBMC samples from trial participants were taken at day 0 and at day 28 after the second dose. The TCR originated in an adult in good health. The specimen was peripheral blood, collected on day 0 of AZD1222 vaccination. Rearrangement joined TRBV6-6 to TRBJ1-1; the D gene assignment is ambiguous. The CDR3 corresponds to CASSPSRTEAFF. The bases read TGTGCCAGCAGTCCCTCGAGGACTGAAGCTTTCTTT.